Presented here are 21 T cell receptor beta chains from one specimen sequenced in a study of blood T cell repertoires in COVID-19 (dated by TCRdb to 2018 to 2020). Libraries were prepared through the immunoSEQ multiplex PCR assay. The table comes from immuneACCESS by way of TCRdb, which keeps in-frame sequences with V and J called. Part of the clones is missing from these tables; in studies checked, under half for an unresolved V gene and the rest for unknown reasons. The sample yields around 59,000 clones; around 90% were counted once. The ten largest make up 1.2% to 1.5% of the sample. Material: peripheral blood. The receptor source for this set is a man in his 60s with acute or convalescent COVID-19.

This CDR3 reads CASSISGSGQYTGELFF. The CDR3 bases are TGTGCCAGTAGTATATCTGGGTCAGGGCAGTACACCGGGGAGCTGTTTTTT. V gene TRBV19 combines with J gene TRBJ2-2, with D perhaps matching TRBD1 (5 bases). V lost 2 bases and J 3 bases, leaving 16 bases between the germline ends. The CDR3 sequence is 17 residues long. Germline-derived CDR1 and CDR2 are LNHDA and SQIVND (reference sequence).

The chain carries TRBV14 and TRBJ2-2, with 13 bases fitting TRBD2. Germline-derived CDR1 and CDR2 are SGHDN and FVKESK. The CDR3 consists of 19 residues. After removal of 1 base from V and 7 bases from J, the junction contained 12 bases not matched to a gene. The CDR3 DNA sequence: TGTGCCAGCAGCCAAGTTTTCGGACTAGCGGGAGCATTTGACGGGGAGCTGTTTTTT. Its translation is CASSQVFGLAGAFDGELFF.

The chain is built from TRBV7-3 and TRBJ1-2; 8 bases are a match to TRBD1. Trimming took 5 bases from V and 3 from J; bases not matched to a gene: 8. The CDR3 sequence is 15 residues long. Per germline, CDR1 SGHTA and CDR2 FQGTGA. CDR3 sequence reads: CASSPQTGADYGYTF. CDR3 in DNA: TGTGCCAGCAGCCCTCAGACAGGGGCGGACTATGGCTACACCTTC.

This clone appeared once. The chain joins TRBV28 to TRBJ2-2; tentative D call: TRBD1 (5 bases). V was trimmed by 10 bases and J by 2 bases, leaving 11 bases between them. The CDR3 has 13 residues. Per germline, CDR1 MDHEN and CDR2 SYDVKM. The CDR3 DNA reads as TGTGCCATAGGGGTTTCCAACACCGGGGAGCTGTTTTTT. Amino acid sequence: CAIGVSNTGELFF. Filled out from reference TRBV28 and TRBJ2-2, the complete variable domain reads DVKVTQSSRYLVKRTGEKVFLECVQDMDHENMFWYRQDPGLGLRLIYFSYDVKMKEKGDIPEGYSVSREKKERFSLILESASTNQTSMYLCAIGVSNTGELFFGEGSRLTVL.

The rearrangement links TRBV21-1 to TRBJ2-1; TRBD2, as called in the table, went unchecked against the DNA. TRBV21-1 is recorded as a pseudogene. The CDR3 has 17 amino acids. The DNA of the CDR3 is TGTGCCAGCAGCTCCCCGCGGGAGCAGGGGATGGGCAATGAGCAGTTCTTC. Residues: CASSSPREQGMGNEQFF.

The chain has TRBV5-1 and TRBJ2-3; tentative D call: TRBD2 (6 bases). CDR1 and CDR2 from the germline V gene are SGHRS and YFSETQ. This CDR3 comprises 16 residues. Trimming took off 1 base at V and 4 bases at J, with 16 bases between the two ends. The DNA of the CDR3 is TGCGCCAGCAGCTTGTCAGGGACTTTGGGGTCAGATACGCAGTATTTT. Translating gives CASSLSGTLGSDTQYF.

The J gene is TRBJ2-3, the V gene TRBV29-1, with 11 bases identical to TRBD2. CDR1 and CDR2 (germline): SQVTM, ANQGSEA. V shed 4 bases and J 8 bases; nucleotides not matched to a gene: 11. The CDR3 length is 15 residues. The CDR3 region has the DNA TGCAGCGTTGGACTAGCGGGAACTTCAGGTGGTACGCAGTATTTT. Amino acid sequence: CSVGLAGTSGGTQYF.

This chain connects TRBV2 to TRBJ2-1; D remains unclear. Germline V lookup: CDR1 SNHLY, CDR2 FYNNEI. Trimming cost V 2 bases and J 2 bases, with 13 bases left between them. The CDR3 consists of 16 residues. CDR3: CASSESYSRTYNEQFF. In nucleotides, the CDR3 is TGTGCCAGCAGTGAAAGTTATAGCCGAACCTACAATGAGCAGTTCTTC.

About this clone: Other nucleotide sequences from this sample produce the same CDR3. The gene calls are TRBV4-3 and TRBJ2-3; 8 nucleotides agree with TRBD1. CDR1 and CDR2 (germline): LGHNA, YSLEER. The ends lost 1 base at V and 2 bases at J; junction bases unmatched: 8. The CDR3 has 17 amino acids. CDR3 sequence (DNA): TGCGCCAGCAGCCAAGGAATAGGACAGGGATCCACAGATACGCAGTATTTT. It encodes CASSQGIGQGSTDTQYF.

The chain couples TRBV6-2 or TRBV6-3 to TRBJ2-5, with D possibly matching TRBD2 (6 bases). The germline V gene has CDR1 MNHEY and CDR2 SVGEGT. Trimming removed 8 bases from V and 2 bases from J, with 12 bases in between. This CDR3 contains 13 residues. This CDR3 is CASRPGGQETQYF. In DNA form, the CDR3 reads TGTGCCAGCCGCCCCGGAGGGCAAGAGACCCAGTACTTC.

Written as DNA, the CDR3 is TGCGCCAGCAGAAATAATGGACGGGGACAAGAGACCCAGTACTTC. Amino acid sequence: CASRNNGRGQETQYF. V and J are TRBV5-1 and TRBJ2-5; weak D call: TRBD2 (5 bases). Deletions cut 5 bases from V and 2 bases from J, with 16 bases between. The CDR3 runs to 15 residues. CDR1 is SGHRS, CDR2 YFSETQ, per germline.

The rearrangement joins TRBV3-1 (or the pseudogene TRBV3-2) to TRBJ1-4; 8 bases map to TRBD1. V was pared by 4 bases and J by 14 bases, with 12 bases of the junction left unmatched. CDR3 length: 14 amino acids. Germline assignment: CDR1 LGHDT and CDR2 YNNKEL (reference sequence). The CDR3 sequence is CASSLRQGSRLLFF. In nucleotides, the CDR3 is TGTGCCAGCAGCCTTCGACAGGGGTCCCGTCTTCTGTTTTTT.

This clone was counted once. The chain recombines TRBV7-9 with TRBJ1-6; 10 bases map to TRBD1. Germline loops: CDR1 SEHNR, CDR2 FQNEAQ (reference sequence). There are 14 residues in the CDR3. V shed 6 bases and J 8 bases; nucleotides not matched to a gene: 4. The CDR3 spells CASRRTGGDSPLHF. The CDR3 nucleotides are TGTGCCAGCAGGCGGACAGGGGGAGATTCACCCCTCCACTTT.

The chain recombines TRBV2 with TRBJ2-3; D possibly corresponds to TRBD1 (5 bases). Germline CDR1 is SNHLY and CDR2 is FYNNEI. V shed 9 bases and J shed 0 bases, with 10 bases lying between them. The CDR3 totals 13 residues. In DNA form, the CDR3 reads TGTGCCAGGACAGCAAGAAGCACAGATACGCAGTATTTT. Translated, it gives CARTARSTDTQYF.

The chain is built from TRBV7-9 and TRBJ2-3; 7 nucleotides line up with TRBD2. The germline gives CDR1 SEHNR, CDR2 FQNEAQ (reference sequence). The junction had 3 bases not matched to a gene; V was cut back by 4 bases and J by 5 bases. The CDR3 covers 13 residues. This chain's CDR3 is CASSYLAGDTQYF. Written as DNA, the CDR3 is TGTGCCAGCAGCTATTTAGCGGGAGATACGCAGTATTTT.

The chain is built from TRBV18 and TRBJ2-5; D is perhaps TRBD2 (5 bases). The V and J ends lost 4 bases and 5 bases respectively, with 17 bases between them. The CDR3 has 15 residues. The V gene's germline CDR1 is KGHSH and CDR2 LQKENI. In DNA, the CDR3 is TGTGCCAGCTCACTTCAGGACTTGGATGGGGAGACCCAGTACTTC. Translating it yields CASSLQDLDGETQYF.

V is TRBV7-3 and J is TRBJ2-1; TRBD2 matches 8 bases. Germline lookup yields CDR1 SGHTA and CDR2 FQGTGA. Trimming cost V 5 bases and J 5 bases; bases outside gene matches: 8. This CDR3 contains 15 residues. CDR3 protein: CASSPAGTRDNEQFF. The CDR3 DNA sequence: TGTGCCAGCAGCCCCGCGGGGACTAGGGACAATGAGCAGTTCTTC.

The rearrangement uses TRBV27 and TRBJ2-3, with 8 positions matching TRBD2. With V trimmed by 5 bases and J by 2 bases, 9 bases remained unmatched. Germline V lookup: CDR1 MNHEY, CDR2 SMNVEV (reference sequence). CDR3 length: 16 amino acids. The CDR3 loop reads CASSPGGGDLTDTQYF. As DNA, the CDR3 is TGTGCCAGCAGTCCCGGGGGGGGAGACCTCACAGATACGCAGTATTTT.

V gene TRBV5-8 combines with J gene TRBJ2-5, with D possibly being TRBD2 (6 bases). This CDR3 spans 13 amino acids. CDR1 SGHTS and CDR2 YDEGEE come from the germline V gene. Trimming shortened V by 0 bases and J by 9 bases, and 12 bases separated the two germline ends. The CDR3 nucleotides are TGTGCCAGCAGCTTGGTGCGGGGTGGGTCCCAGTACTTC. Translation: CASSLVRGGSQYF.

V and J are TRBV18 and TRBJ1-1; 7 bases match TRBD1. Germline CDR1 and CDR2: KGHSH and LQKENI. J lost 7 bases, V lost 2 bases, and 13 bases had no gene match. This CDR3 contains 16 residues. This CDR3 reads CASSPNQGQNSGEAFF. DNA of the CDR3: TGTGCCAGCTCACCAAATCAGGGACAGAATTCCGGTGAAGCTTTCTTT.

CDR3 bases: TGCGCCAGCAGCCAAGATGGGGGGGGATCCGGGACCCAGTACTTC. This codes for CASSQDGGGSGTQYF. The chain carries TRBV4-3 and TRBJ2-5; 7 nucleotides line up with TRBD2. CDR1 LGHNA and CDR2 YSLEER come from the germline V gene. V shed 0 bases, J shed 7 bases, and the junction held 8 bases outside the gene matches. CDR3 length: 15 residues.